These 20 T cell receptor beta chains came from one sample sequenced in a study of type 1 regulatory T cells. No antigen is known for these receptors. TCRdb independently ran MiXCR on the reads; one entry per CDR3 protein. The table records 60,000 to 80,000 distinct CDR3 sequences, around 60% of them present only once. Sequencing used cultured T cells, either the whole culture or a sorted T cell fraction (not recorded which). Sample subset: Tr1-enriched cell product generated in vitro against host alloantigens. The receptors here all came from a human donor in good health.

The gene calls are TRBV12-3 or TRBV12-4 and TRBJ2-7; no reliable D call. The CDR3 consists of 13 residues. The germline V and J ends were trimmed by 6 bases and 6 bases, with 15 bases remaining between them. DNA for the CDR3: TGTGCCAGCAGACCCGAAGTGGGTTCCGAGCAGTACTTC. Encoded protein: CASRPEVGSEQYF.

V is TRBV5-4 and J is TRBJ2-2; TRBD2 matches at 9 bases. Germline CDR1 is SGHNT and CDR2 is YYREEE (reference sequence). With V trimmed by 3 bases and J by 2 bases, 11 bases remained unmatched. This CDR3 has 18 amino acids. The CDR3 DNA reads TGTGCCAGCAGCTCCGCGGCTAGCGGGGTATTCAACACCGGGGAGCTGTTTTTT. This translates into CASSSAASGVFNTGELFF.

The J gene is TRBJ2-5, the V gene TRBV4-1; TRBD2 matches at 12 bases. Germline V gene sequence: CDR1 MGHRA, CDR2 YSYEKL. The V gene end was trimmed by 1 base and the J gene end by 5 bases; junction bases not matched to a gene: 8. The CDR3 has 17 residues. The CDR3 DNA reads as TGCGCCAGCAGCCAAGTCCCCCTAGCGGGAGGGCGGGAGACCCAGTACTTC. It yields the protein CASSQVPLAGGRETQYF.

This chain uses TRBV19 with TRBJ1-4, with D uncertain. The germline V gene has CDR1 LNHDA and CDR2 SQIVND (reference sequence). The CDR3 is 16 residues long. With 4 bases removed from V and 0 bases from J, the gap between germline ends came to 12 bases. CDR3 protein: CASSTPADATNEKLFF. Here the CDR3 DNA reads TGTGCCAGTAGTACCCCAGCGGATGCAACTAATGAAAAACTGTTTTTT.

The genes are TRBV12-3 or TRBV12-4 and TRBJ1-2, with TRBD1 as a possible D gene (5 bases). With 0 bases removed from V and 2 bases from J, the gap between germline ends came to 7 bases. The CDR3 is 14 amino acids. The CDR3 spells CASSLATGNYGYTF. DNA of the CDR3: TGTGCCAGCAGTTTAGCAACAGGAAACTATGGCTACACCTTC.

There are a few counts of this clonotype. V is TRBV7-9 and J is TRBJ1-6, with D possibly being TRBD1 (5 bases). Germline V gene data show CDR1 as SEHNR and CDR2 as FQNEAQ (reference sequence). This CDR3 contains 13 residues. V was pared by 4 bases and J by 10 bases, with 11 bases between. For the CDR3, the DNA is TGTGCCAGCAGCTCGTCAGGGATCTCACCCCTCCACTTT. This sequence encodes CASSSSGISPLHF.

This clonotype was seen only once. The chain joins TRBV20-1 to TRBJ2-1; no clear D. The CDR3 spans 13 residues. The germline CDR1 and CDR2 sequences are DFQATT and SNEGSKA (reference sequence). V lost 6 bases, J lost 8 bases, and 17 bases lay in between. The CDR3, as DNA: TGCAGTGCCCGAAGCCCCATTGGCTATGAGCAGTTCTTC. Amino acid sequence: CSARSPIGYEQFF.

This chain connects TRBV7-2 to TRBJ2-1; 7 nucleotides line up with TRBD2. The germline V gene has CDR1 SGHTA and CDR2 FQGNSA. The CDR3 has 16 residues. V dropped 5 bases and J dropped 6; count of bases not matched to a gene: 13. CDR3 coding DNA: TGTGCCAGCAGCCCCCGAGCGGGACCTACCCTCAATGAGCAGTTCTTC. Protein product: CASSPRAGPTLNEQFF. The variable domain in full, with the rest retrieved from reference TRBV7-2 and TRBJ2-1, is GAGVSQSPSNKVTEKGKDVELRCDPISGHTALYWYRQSLGQGLEFLIYFQGNSAPDKSGLPSDRFSAERTGGSVSTLTIQRTQQEDSAVYLCASSPRAGPTLNEQFFGPGTRLTVL.

CDR3 protein: CASSLGTSGIGEQYF. The CDR3 DNA follows: TGTGCCAGCAGCCTAGGGACTAGCGGTATTGGGGAGCAGTACTTC. This sequence joins TRBV6-1 and TRBJ2-7; 11 bases are a match to TRBD2. Germline V lookup: CDR1 MNHNS, CDR2 SASEGT. This CDR3 contains 15 residues. Trimming removed 6 bases from V and 7 bases from J; junction bases left unmatched: 11.

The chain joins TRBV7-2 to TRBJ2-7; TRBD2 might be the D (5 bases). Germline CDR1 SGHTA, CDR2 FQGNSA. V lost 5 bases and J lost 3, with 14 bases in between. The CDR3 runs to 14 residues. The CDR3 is CASSRTSLFYEQYF. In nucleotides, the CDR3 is TGTGCCAGCAGCCGAACTAGTTTATTCTACGAGCAGTACTTC.

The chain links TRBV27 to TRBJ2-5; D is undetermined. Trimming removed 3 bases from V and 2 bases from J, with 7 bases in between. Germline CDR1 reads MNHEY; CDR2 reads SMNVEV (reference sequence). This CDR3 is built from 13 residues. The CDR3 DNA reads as TGTGCCAGCAGTTTGGCAAATCAAGAGACCCAGTACTTC. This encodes CASSLANQETQYF.

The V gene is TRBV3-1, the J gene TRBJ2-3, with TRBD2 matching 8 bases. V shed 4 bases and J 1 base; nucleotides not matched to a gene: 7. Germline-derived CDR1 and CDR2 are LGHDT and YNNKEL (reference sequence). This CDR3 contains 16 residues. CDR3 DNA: TGTGCCAGCAGCCCCAGACTAGCGTTTGGCACAGATACGCAGTATTTT. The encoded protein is CASSPRLAFGTDTQYF.

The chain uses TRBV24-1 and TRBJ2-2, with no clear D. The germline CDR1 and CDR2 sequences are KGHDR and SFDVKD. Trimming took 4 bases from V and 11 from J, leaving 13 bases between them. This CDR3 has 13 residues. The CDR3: CATSDPGPFELFF. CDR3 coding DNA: TGTGCCACCAGTGACCCTGGACCCTTTGAGCTGTTTTTT.

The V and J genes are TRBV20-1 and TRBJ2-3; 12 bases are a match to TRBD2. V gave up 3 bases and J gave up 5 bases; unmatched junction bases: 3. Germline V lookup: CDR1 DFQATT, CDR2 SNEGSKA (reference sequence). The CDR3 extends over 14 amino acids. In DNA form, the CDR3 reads TGCAGTGCTAGGTCTAGCGGGAGGGGAGATACGCAGTATTTT. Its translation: CSARSSGRGDTQYF.

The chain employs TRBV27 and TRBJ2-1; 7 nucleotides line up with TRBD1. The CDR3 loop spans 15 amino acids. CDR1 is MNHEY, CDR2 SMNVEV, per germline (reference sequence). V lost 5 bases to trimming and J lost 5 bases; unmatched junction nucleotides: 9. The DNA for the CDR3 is TGTGCCAGCAGTACAAACCGGGACAGAAACAATGAGCAGTTCTTC. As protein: CASSTNRDRNNEQFF.

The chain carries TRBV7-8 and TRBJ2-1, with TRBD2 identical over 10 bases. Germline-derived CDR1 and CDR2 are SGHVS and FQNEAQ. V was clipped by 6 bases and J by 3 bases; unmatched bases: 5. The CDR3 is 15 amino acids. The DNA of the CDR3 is TGTGCCAGCAGGGGGGGGACTAGCGTCTACAATGAGCAGTTCTTC. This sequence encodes CASRGGTSVYNEQFF.

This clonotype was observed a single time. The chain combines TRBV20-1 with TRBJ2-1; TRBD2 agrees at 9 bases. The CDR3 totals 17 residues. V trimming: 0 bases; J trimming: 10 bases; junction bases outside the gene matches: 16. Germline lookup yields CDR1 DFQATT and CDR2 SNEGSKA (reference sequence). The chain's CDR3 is CSARDLAGLAGLGEQFF. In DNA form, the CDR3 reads TGCAGTGCTAGAGATCTCGCTGGGCTAGCGGGGCTCGGGGAGCAGTTCTTC.

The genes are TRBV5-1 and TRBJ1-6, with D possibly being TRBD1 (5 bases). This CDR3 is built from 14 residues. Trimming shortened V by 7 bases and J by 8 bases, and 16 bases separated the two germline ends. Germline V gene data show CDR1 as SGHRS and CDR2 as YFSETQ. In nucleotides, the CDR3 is TGCGCCAGCGCCCTGGACGGGGCCTATTCACCCCTCCACTTT. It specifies CASALDGAYSPLHF.

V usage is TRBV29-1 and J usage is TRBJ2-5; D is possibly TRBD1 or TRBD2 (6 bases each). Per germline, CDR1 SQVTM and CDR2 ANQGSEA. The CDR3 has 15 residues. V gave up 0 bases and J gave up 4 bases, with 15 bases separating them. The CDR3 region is CSVEDTGAPIETQYF. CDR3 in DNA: TGCAGCGTTGAAGATACGGGGGCGCCTATAGAGACCCAGTACTTC.

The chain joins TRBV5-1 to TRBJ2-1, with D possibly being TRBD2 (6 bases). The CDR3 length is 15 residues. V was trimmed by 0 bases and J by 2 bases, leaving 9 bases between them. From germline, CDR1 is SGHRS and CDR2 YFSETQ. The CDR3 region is CASSLDRTTYNEQFF. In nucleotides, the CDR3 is TGCGCCAGCAGCTTGGATAGGACTACCTACAATGAGCAGTTCTTC.